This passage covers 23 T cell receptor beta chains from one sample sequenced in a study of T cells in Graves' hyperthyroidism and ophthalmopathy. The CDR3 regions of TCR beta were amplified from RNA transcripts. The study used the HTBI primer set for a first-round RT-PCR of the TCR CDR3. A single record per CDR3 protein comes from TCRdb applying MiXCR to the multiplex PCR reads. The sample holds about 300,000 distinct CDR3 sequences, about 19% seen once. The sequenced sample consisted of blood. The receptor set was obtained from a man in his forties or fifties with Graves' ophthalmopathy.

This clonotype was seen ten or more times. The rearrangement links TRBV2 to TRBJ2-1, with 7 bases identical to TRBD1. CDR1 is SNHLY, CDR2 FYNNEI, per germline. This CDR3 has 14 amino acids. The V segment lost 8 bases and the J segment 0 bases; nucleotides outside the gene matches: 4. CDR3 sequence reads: CASPGTDSYNEQFF. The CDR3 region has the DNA TGTGCCAGCCCCGGGACAGACTCCTACAATGAGCAGTTCTTC.

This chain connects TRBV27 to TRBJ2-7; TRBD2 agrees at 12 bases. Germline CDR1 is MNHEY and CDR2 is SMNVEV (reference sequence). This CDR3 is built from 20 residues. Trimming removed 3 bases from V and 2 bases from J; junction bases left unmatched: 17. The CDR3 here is CASSLRLGTALAGGPYEQYF. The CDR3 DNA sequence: TGTGCCAGCAGTTTGAGGCTTGGGACGGCACTAGCGGGAGGACCCTACGAGCAGTACTTC.

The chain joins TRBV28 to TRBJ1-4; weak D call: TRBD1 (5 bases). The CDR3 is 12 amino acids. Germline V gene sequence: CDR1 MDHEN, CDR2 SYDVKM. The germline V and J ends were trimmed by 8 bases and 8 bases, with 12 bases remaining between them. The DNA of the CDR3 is TGTGCCAGCCGACGGGGGAGGGAAAAACTGTTTTTT. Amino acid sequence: CASRRGREKLFF.

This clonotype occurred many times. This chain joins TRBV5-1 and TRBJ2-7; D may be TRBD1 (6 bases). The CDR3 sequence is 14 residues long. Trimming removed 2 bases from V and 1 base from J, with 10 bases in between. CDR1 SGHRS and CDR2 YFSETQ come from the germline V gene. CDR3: CASSLRTDSYEQYF. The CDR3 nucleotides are TGCGCCAGCAGCTTACGGACAGATTCCTACGAGCAGTACTTC.

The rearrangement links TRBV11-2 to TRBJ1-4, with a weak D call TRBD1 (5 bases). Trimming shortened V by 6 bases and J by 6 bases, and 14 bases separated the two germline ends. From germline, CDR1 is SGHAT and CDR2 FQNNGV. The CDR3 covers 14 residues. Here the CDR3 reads CASSEQETDEKLFF. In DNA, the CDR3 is TGTGCCAGCAGTGAACAGGAGACGGATGAAAAACTGTTTTTT. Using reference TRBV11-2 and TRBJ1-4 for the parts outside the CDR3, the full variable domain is EAGVAQSPRYKIIEKRQSVAFWCNPISGHATLYWYQQILGQGPKLLIQFQNNGVVDDSQLPKDRFSAERLKGVDSTLKIQPAKLEDSAVYLCASSEQETDEKLFFGSGTQLSVL.

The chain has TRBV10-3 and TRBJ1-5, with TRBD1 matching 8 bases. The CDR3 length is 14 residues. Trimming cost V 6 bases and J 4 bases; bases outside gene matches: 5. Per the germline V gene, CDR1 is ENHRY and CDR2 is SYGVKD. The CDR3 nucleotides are TGTGCCATCAGCGTCGGGACAGGAAATCAGCCCCAGCATTTT. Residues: CAISVGTGNQPQHF.

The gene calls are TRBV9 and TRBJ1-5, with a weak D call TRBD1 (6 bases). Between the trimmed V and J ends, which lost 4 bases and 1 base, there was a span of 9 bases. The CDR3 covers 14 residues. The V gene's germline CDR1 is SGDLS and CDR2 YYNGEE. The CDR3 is CASSRGASNQPQHF. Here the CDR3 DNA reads TGTGCCAGCAGCCGGGGGGCCAGCAATCAGCCCCAGCATTTT.

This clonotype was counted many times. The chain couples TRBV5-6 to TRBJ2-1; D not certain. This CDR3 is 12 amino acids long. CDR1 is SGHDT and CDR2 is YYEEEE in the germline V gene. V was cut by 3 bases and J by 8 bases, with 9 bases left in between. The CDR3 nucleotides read TGTGCCAGCAGCTCCTGGGTGGATGAGCAGTTCTTC. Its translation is CASSSWVDEQFF. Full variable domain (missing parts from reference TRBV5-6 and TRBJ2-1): DAGVTQSPTHLIKTRGQQVTLRCSPKSGHDTVSWYQQALGQGPQFIFQYYEEEERQRGNFPDRFSGHQFPNYSSELNVNALLLGDSALYLCASSSWVDEQFFGPGTRLTVL.

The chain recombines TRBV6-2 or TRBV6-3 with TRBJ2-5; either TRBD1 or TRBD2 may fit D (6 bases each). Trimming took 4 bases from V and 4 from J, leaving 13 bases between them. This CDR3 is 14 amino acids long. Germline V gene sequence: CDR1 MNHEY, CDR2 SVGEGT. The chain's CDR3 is CASSLRGTSETQYF. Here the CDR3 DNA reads TGTGCCAGCAGTTTACGGGGGACATCAGAGACCCAGTACTTC.

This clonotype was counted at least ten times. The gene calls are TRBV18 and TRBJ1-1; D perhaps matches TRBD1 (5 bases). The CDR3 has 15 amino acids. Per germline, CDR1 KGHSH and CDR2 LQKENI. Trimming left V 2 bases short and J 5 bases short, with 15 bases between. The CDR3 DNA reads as TGTGCCAGCTCACCAGCAAGTCAGGGAGGGACTGAAGCTTTCTTT. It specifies CASSPASQGGTEAFF.

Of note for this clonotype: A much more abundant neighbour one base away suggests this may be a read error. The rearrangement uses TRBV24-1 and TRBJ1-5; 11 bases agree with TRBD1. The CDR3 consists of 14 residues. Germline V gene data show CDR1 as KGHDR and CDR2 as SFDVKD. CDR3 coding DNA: TGTGTCACCAGCCCGGGACAGGGGGATCAGCCCCAGCATTTT. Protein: CVTSPGQGDQPQHF.

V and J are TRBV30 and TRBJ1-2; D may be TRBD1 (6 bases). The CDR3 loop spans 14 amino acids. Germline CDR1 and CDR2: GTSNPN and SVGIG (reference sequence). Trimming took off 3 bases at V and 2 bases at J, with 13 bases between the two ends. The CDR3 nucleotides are TGTGCCTGGAGAGGGGCGGGACACAACTATGGCTACACCTTC. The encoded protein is CAWRGAGHNYGYTF. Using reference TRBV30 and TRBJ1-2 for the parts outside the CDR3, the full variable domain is SQTIHQWPATLVQPVGSPLSLECTVEGTSNPNLYWYRQAAGRGLQLLFYSVGIGQISSEVPQNLSASRPQDRQFILSSKKLLLSDSGFYLCAWRGAGHNYGYTFGSGTRLTVV.

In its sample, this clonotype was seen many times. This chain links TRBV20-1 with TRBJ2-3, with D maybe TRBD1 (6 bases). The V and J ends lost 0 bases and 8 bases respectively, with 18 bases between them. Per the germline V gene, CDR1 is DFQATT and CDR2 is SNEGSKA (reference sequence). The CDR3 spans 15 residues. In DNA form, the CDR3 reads TGCAGTGCTAGAGATGGACAGAGCCCAATTGGTACGCAGTATTTT. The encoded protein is CSARDGQSPIGTQYF.

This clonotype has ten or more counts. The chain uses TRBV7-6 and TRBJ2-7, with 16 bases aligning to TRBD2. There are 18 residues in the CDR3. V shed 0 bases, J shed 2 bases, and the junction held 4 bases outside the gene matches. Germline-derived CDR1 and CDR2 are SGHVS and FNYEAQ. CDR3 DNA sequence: TGTGCCAGCAGCTTAGCCGGGACTAGCGGGAGGGGGCCCTACGAGCAGTACTTC. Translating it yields CASSLAGTSGRGPYEQYF.

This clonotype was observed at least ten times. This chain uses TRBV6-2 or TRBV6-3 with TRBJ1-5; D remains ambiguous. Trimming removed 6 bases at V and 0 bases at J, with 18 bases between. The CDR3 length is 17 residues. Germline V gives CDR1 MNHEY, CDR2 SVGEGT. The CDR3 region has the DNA TGTGCCAGCAGCCAAGGACGGAGAGGCGGTAGCAATCAGCCCCAGCATTTT. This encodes CASSQGRRGGSNQPQHF.

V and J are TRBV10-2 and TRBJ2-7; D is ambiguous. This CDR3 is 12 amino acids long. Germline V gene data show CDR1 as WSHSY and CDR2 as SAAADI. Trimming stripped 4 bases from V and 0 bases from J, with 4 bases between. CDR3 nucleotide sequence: TGCGCCAGCAGTGCGGGCTCCTACGAGCAGTACTTC. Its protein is CASSAGSYEQYF.

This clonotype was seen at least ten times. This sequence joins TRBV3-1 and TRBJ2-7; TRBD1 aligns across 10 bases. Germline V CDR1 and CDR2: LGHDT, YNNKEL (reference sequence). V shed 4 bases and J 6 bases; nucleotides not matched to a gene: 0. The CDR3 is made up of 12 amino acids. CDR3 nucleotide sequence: TGTGCCAGCAGCCGGGACAGGGGCGAGCAGTACTTC. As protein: CASSRDRGEQYF.

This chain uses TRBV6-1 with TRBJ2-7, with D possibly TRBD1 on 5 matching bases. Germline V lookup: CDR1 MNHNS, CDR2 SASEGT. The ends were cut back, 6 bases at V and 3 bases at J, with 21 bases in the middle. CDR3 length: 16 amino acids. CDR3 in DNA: TGTGCCAGCAGCGCAGGAAGGGGTCGACCAAACTACGAGCAGTACTTC. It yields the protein CASSAGRGRPNYEQYF.

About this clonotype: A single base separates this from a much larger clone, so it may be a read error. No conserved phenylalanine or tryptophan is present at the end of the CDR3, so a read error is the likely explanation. The CDR3 spells CASSLQGRNEQYL. DNA of the CDR3: TGCGCCAGCAGCTTGCAGGGTCGGAACGAGCAGTACCTC. The J gene is TRBJ2-7, the V gene TRBV5-1; TRBD1 might be the D (5 bases). Trimming stripped 1 base from V and 5 bases from J, with 10 bases between. This CDR3 spans 13 amino acids. Germline lookup yields CDR1 SGHRS and CDR2 YFSETQ.

The CDR3: CASSGQGTYEQYF. CDR3 in DNA: TGTGCCAGCAGTGGACAGGGGACCTACGAGCAGTACTTC. This rearrangement joins TRBV28 to TRBJ2-7; 9 bases are shared with TRBD1. Germline V lookup: CDR1 MDHEN, CDR2 SYDVKM. V lost 5 bases, J lost 2 bases, and 1 base stayed unmatched. This CDR3 comprises 13 residues.

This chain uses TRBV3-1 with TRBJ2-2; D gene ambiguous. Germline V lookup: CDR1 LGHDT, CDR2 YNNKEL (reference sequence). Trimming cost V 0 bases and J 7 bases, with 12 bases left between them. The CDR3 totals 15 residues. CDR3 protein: CASSQERRKHGELFF. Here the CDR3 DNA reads TGTGCCAGCAGCCAAGAACGGCGGAAGCACGGGGAGCTGTTTTTT. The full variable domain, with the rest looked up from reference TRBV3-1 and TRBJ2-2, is DTAVSQTPKYLVTQMGNDKSIKCEQNLGHDTMYWYKQDSKKFLKIMFSYNNKELIINETVPNRFSPKSPDKAHLNLHINSLELGDSAVYFCASSQERRKHGELFFGEGSRLTVL.

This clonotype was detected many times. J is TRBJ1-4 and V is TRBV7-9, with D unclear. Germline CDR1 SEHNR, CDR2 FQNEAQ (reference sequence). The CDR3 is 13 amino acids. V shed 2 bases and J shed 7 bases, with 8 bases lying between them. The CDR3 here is CASSLREGEKLFF. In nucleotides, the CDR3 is TGTGCCAGCAGCTTAAGAGAGGGTGAAAAACTGTTTTTT.

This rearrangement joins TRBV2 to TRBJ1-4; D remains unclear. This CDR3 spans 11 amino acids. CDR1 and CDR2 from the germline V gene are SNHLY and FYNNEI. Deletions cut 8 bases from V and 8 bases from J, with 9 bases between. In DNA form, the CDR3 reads TGTGCCAGCGCGTTGTTGGAAAAACTGTTTTTT. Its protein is CASALLEKLFF.